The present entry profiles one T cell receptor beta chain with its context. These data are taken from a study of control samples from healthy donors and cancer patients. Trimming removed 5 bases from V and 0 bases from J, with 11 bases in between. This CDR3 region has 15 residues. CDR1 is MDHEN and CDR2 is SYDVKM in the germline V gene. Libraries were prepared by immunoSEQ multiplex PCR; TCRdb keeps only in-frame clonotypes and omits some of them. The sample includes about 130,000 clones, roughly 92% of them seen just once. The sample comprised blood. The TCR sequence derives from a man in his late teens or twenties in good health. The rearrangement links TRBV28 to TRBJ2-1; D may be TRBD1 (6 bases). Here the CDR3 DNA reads TGTGCCAGCAGTCGAGGGGGAAGCTCCTACAATGAGCAGTTCTTC. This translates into CASSRGGSSYNEQFF.